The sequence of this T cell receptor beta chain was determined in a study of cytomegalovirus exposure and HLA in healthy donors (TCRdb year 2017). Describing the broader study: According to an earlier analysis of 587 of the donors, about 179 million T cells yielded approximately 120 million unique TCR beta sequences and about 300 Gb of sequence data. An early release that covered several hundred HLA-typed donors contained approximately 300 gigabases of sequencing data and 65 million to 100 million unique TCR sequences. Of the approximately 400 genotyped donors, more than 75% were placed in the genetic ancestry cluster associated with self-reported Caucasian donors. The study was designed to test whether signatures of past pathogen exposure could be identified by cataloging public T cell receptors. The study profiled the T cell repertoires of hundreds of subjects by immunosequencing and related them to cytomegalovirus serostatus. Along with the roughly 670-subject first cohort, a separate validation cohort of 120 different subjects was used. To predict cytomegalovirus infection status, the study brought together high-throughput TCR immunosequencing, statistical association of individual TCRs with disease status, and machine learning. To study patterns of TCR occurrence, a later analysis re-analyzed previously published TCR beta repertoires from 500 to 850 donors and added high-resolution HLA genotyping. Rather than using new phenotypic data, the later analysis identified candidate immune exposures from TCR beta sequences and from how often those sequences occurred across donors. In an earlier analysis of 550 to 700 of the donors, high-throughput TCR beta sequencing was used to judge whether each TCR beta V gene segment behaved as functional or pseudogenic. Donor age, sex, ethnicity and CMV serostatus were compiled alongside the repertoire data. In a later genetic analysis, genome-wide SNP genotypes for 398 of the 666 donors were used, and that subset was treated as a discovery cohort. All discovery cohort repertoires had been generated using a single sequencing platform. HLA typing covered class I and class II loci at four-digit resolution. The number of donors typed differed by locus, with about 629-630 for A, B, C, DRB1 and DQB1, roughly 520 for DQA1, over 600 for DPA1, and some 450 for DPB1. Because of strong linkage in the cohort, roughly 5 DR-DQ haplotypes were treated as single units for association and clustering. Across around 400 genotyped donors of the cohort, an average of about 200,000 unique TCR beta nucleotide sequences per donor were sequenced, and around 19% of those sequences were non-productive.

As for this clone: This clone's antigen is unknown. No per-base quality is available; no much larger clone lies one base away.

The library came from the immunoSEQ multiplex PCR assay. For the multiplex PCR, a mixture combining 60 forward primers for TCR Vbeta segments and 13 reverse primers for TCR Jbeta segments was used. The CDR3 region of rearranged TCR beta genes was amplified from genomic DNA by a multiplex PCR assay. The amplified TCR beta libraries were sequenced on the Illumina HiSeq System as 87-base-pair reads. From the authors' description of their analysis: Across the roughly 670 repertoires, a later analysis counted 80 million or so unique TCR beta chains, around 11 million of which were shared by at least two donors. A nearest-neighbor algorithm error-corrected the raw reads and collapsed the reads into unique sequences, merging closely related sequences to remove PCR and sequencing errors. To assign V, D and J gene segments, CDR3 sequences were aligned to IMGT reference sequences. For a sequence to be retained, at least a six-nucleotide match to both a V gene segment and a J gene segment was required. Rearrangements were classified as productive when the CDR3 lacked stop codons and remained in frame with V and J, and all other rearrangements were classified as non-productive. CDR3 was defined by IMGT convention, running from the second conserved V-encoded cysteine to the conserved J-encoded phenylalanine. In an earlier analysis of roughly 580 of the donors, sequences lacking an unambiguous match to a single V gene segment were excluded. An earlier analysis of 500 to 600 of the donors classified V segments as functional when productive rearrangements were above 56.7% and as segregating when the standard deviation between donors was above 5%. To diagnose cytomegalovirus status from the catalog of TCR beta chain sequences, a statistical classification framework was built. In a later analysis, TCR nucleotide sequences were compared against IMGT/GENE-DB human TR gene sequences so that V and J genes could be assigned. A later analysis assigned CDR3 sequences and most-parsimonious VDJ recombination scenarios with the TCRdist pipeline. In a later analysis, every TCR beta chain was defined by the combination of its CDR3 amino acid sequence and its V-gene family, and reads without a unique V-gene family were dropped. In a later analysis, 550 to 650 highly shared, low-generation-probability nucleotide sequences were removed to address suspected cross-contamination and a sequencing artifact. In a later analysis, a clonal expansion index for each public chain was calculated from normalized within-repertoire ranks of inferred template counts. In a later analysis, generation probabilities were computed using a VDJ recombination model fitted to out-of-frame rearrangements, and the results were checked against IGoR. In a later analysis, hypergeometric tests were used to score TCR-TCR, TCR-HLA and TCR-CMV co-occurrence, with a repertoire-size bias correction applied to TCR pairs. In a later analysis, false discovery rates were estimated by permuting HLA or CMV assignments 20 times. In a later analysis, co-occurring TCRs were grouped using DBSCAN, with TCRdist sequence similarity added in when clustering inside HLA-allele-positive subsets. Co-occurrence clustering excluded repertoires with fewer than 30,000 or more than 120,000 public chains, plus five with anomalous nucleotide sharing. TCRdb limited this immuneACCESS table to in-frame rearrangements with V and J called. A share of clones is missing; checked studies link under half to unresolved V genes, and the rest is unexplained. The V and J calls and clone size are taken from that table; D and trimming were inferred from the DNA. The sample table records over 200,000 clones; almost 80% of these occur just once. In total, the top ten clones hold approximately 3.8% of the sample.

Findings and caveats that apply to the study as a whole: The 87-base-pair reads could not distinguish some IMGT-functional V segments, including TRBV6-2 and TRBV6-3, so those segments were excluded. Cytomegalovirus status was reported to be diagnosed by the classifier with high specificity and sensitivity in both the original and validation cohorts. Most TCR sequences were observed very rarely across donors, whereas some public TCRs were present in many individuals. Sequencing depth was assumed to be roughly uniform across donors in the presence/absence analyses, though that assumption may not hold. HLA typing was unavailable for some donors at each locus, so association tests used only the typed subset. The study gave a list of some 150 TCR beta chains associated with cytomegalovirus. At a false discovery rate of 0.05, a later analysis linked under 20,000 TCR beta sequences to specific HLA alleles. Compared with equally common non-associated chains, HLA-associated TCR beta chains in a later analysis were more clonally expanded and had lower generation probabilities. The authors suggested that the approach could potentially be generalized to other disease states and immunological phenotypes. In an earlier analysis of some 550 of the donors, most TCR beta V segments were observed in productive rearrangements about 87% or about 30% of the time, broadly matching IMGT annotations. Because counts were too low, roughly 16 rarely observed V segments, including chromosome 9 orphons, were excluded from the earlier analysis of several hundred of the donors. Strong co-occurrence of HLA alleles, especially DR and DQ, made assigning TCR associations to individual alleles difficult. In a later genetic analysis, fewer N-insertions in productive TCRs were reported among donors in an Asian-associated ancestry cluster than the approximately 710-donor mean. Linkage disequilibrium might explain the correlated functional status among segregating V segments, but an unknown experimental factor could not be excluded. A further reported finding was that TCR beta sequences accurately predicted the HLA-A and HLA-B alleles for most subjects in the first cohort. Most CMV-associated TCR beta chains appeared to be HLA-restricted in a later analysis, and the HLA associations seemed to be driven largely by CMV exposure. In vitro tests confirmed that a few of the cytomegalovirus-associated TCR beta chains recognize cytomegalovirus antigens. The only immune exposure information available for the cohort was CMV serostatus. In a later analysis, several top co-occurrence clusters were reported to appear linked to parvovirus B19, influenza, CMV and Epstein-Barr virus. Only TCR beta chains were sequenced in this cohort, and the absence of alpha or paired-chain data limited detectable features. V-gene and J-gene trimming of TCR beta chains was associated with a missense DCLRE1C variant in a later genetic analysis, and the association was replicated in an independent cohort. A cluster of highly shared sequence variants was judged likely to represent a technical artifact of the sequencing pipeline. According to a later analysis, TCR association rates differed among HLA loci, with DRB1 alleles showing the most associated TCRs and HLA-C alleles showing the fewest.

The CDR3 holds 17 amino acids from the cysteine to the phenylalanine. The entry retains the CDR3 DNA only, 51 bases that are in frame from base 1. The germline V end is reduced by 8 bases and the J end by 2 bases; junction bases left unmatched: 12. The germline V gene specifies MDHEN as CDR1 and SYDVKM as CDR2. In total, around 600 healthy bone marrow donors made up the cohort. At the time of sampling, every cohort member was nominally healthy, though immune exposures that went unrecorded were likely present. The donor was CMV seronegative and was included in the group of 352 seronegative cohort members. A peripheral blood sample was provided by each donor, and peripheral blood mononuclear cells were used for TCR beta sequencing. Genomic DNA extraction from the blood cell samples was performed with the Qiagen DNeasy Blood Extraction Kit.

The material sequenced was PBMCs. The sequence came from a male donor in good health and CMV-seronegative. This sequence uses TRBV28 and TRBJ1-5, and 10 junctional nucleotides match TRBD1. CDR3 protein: CASGSMTGGAGNQPQHF. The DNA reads TGTGCCAGCGGGTCCATGACAGGGGGCGCAGGCAATCAGCCCCAGCATTTT.